This TCR beta chain was recovered during a study of OX40 agonist ivuxolimab in advanced cancers. Findings of the study overall: Certain nonresponding patients likewise had low normalized T-cell clonal expansion.

Germline V gene sequence: CDR1 SGHRS, CDR2 YFSETQ. V gave up 4 bases and J gave up 1 base, with 11 bases separating them. The CDR3 totals 14 residues. Assay used: immunoSEQ multiplex PCR; TCRdb lists only in-frame clones, some missing. Counted here are tens of thousands of clones, about 86% occurring once; the ten biggest clones make up approximately 1.7%. For this clone: The antigen is not known.

The sample here was CD4+ or CD8+ T cells sorted from blood, taken in a trial of the OX40 agonist ivuxolimab. The V and J genes are TRBV5-1 and TRBJ1-1; D is ambiguous. The clonotype comes from an adult with an advanced solid tumor such as melanoma, head and neck, liver or kidney cancer. CDR3 region: CASSPGRGNTEAFF. In DNA, the CDR3 is TGCGCCAGCAGCCCTGGACGGGGGAACACTGAAGCTTTCTTT.